The rows below give T cell receptor beta chains drawn from one sample of a study of CD8 T cells in Susac syndrome. TCRdb processed the immunoSEQ multiplex PCR reads anew with MiXCR; each CDR3 protein has one entry. The sample contains 160,000 or so distinct CDR3 sequences, roughly 96% of which appear only once. The sequenced material came from CD8+ T cells from PBMCs. These receptors originate from a human donor with multiple sclerosis. CDR3s include the opening cysteine and the closing phenylalanine or tryptophan. D genes are given only for firm matches. Clone size appears in some rows only: once, few, many, or a class for an expanded clone.

size,J,D,V,CDR3,DNA
-,TRBJ2-6,-,TRBV11-2,CASSLEVSQWLSSGANVLTF,TGTGCCAGCAGCTTAGAGGTCTCCCAGTGGTTAAGCTCTGGGGCCAACGTCCTGACTTTC
-,TRBJ2-7,-,TRBV7-9,CASSLGPQEFGSYEQYF,TGTGCCAGCAGCTTGGGCCCCCAGGAGTTTGGCTCCTACGAGCAGTACTTC
-,TRBJ2-7,-,TRBV20-1,CSAYTGTKIGYEQYF,TGCAGTGCCTATACCGGGACAAAGATTGGGTACGAGCAGTACTTC
-,TRBJ1-1,-,TRBV30,CAWRDRYRTRNTEAFF,TGTGCCTGGAGGGATCGTTATCGTACACGGAACACTGAAGCTTTCTTT
-,TRBJ2-7,-,TRBV4-2,CASSQAGIHYEQYF,TGTGCCAGCAGCCAAGCCGGGATCCACTACGAGCAGTACTTC
-,TRBJ2-1,-,TRBV20-1,CSARVYGAGDEQFF,TGCAGTGCTAGAGTGTACGGGGCTGGCGATGAGCAGTTCTTC
-,TRBJ2-1,TRBD1,TRBV5-1,CASADRGNEQFF,TGCGCCAGCGCGGACAGGGGCAATGAGCAGTTCTTC
-,TRBJ2-7,TRBD2,TRBV5-6,CASSSERGSYEQYF,TGTGCCAGCAGCTCCGAGCGGGGCTCCTACGAGCAGTACTTC
-,TRBJ1-1,-,TRBV27,CATRNNLNTEAFF,TGTGCCACCAGGAACAACTTGAACACTGAAGCTTTCTTT
-,TRBJ1-1,-,TRBV27,CASRGRLNTEAFF,TGTGCCAGCAGGGGTCGGCTGAACACTGAAGCTTTCTTT
-,TRBJ2-7,-,TRBV2,CASSGPELVGEQYF,TGTGCCAGCAGCGGCCCGGAGTTAGTGGGTGAGCAGTACTTC
-,TRBJ2-3,TRBD2,TRBV20-1,CSARRLAGTDTQYF,TGCAGTGCTCGCAGACTAGCGGGCACAGATACGCAGTATTTT
-,TRBJ2-2,-,TRBV6-6,CASSFGGNTGELFF,TGTGCCAGCAGTTTCGGAGGGAACACCGGGGAGCTGTTTTTT
-,TRBJ2-6,-,TRBV28,CASTRVGTGESGANVLTF,TGTGCCAGCACGAGGGTAGGGACGGGCGAATCTGGGGCCAACGTCCTGACTTTC
once,TRBJ2-1,TRBD2,TRBV3-1,CASSEAPEVSGTSYNEQFF,TGTGCCAGCAGCGAAGCCCCAGAAGTTAGCGGGACTTCCTACAATGAGCAGTTCTTC
-,TRBJ2-7,-,TRBV7-2,CASSKILDLYNEQYF,TGTGCCAGCAGTAAAATTCTGGACTTGTACAACGAGCAGTACTTC
-,TRBJ2-5,-,TRBV9,CASSSSSQGRETQYF,TGTGCCAGCAGCTCCTCCTCGCAGGGGCGAGAGACCCAGTACTTC
-,TRBJ2-2,-,TRBV30,CAWSVPAGELFF,TGTGCCTGGAGTGTACCCGCCGGGGAGCTGTTTTTT
-,TRBJ1-1,-,TRBV7-2,CASSQAVNLPYTEAFF,TGTGCCAGCAGCCAAGCAGTTAACCTCCCCTACACTGAAGCTTTCTTT
-,TRBJ2-7,-,TRBV20-1,CSARQNEQYF,TGCAGTGCTCGACAGAACGAGCAGTACTTC
-,TRBJ2-7,-,TRBV11-2,CASSLVLPEQYF,TGTGCCAGCAGCTTAGTTCTTCCCGAGCAGTACTTC
-,TRBJ2-3,-,TRBV5-4,CASSLLSYRPADTQYF,TGTGCCAGCAGCCTCCTTAGTTACAGGCCTGCAGATACGCAGTATTTT
-,TRBJ1-5,-,TRBV7-2,CASSPHPNQPQHF,TGTGCCAGCAGCCCCCATCCCAATCAGCCCCAGCATTTT
-,TRBJ2-1,-,TRBV10-3,CAISGLNNEQFF,TGTGCCATCAGTGGACTAAACAATGAGCAGTTCTTC
-,TRBJ2-1,-,TRBV5-1,CASTGPPANEQFF,TGCGCCAGCACCGGGCCCCCGGCCAATGAGCAGTTCTTC
-,TRBJ2-3,TRBD1,TRBV28,CASLRGLADTQYF,TGTGCCAGTCTCAGGGGGCTGGCAGATACGCAGTATTTT
-,TRBJ2-3,-,TRBV29-1,CSVDEGGFTDTQYF,TGCAGCGTTGATGAGGGGGGATTCACAGATACGCAGTATTTT
-,TRBJ2-7,-,TRBV3-1,CASSRYLAGGEQYF,TGTGCCAGCAGCCGCTACCTGGCGGGTGGTGAGCAGTACTTC
-,TRBJ2-1,-,TRBV28,CASARTSYNEQFF,TGTGCCAGCGCACGAACCTCCTACAATGAGCAGTTCTTC
once,TRBJ1-6,TRBD1,TRBV14,CASSVGDRVNSPLHF,TGTGCCAGCAGCGTGGGGGACAGAGTAAATTCACCCCTCCACTTT
-,TRBJ2-1,-,TRBV5-1,CASSFANEQFF,TGCGCCAGCAGCTTTGCTAATGAGCAGTTCTTC
-,TRBJ2-1,-,TRBV28,CASSSLGTRSSYNEQFF,TGTGCCAGCAGCTCCCTGGGGACCAGAAGCTCCTACAATGAGCAGTTCTTC
-,TRBJ1-1,-,TRBV5-6,CASSYQKSEIMNTEAFF,TGTGCCAGCAGCTACCAAAAGAGCGAAATCATGAACACTGAAGCTTTCTTT
-,TRBJ2-7,-,TRBV15,CATSREGGDSYEQYF,TGTGCCACCAGCAGAGAGGGCGGGGACTCCTACGAGCAGTACTTC
-,TRBJ2-5,-,TRBV2,CASSEWVETQYF,TGTGCCAGCAGTGAGTGGGTAGAGACCCAGTACTTC
-,TRBJ2-1,TRBD2,TRBV13,CATSQAGEASYNEQFF,TGTGCCACCTCTCAAGCGGGAGAAGCCTCCTACAATGAGCAGTTCTTC
-,TRBJ2-3,TRBD1,TRBV7-9,CASSWTGGAEGDTQYF,TGTGCCAGCAGCTGGACAGGGGGCGCGGAGGGAGATACGCAGTATTTT
-,TRBJ2-1,TRBD1,TRBV9,CASSVYPQGQGAYNEQFF,TGTGCCAGCAGCGTATATCCCCAGGGACAGGGGGCCTACAATGAGCAGTTCTTC
-,TRBJ2-5,-,TRBV12-3/TRBV12-4,CASSFEGGTQYF,TGTGCCAGCAGTTTCGAGGGAGGGACCCAGTACTTC
-,TRBJ2-3,TRBD2,TRBV20-1,CSARGSSGPSTDTQYF,TGCAGTGCTAGGGGGTCTAGCGGTCCTAGCACAGATACGCAGTATTTT
-,TRBJ2-1,-,TRBV6-2/TRBV6-3,CASSYYNQDIEQFF,TGTGCCAGCAGTTACTACAATCAAGACATTGAGCAGTTCTTC
-,TRBJ2-7,TRBD1,TRBV5-1,CASSPRQGGWDEQYF,TGCGCCAGCAGCCCAAGACAGGGCGGGTGGGACGAGCAGTACTTC